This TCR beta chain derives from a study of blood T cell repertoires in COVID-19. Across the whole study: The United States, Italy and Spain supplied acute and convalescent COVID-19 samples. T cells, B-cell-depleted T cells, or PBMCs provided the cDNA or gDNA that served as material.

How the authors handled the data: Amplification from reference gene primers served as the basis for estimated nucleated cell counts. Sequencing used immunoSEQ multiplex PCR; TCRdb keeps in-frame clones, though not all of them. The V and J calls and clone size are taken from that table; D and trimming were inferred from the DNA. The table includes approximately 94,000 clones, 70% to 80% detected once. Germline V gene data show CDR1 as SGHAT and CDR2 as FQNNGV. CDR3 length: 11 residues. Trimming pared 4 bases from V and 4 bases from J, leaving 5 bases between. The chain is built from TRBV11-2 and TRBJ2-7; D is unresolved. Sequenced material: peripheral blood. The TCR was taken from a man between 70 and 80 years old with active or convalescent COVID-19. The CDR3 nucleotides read TGTGCCAGCAGCTCGGTGTACGAGCAGTACTTC. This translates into CASSSVYEQYF.